The 3 T cell receptor beta chains below were found in one sample sequenced in a study of blood T cell repertoires in COVID-19. This table comes from immunoSEQ multiplex PCR, and its TCRdb copy is limited to in-frame clones, with some not included. This table holds around 50,000 clones, roughly 91% found once. The sample consisted of peripheral blood. These receptors were taken from a man aged 45-65 years with active COVID-19.

This chain uses TRBV7-3 with TRBJ2-5; D possibly corresponds to TRBD2 (8 bases). Germline V gene sequence: CDR1 SGHTA, CDR2 FQGTGA. V lost 4 bases and J lost 5, with 17 bases in between. The CDR3 has 15 residues. CDR3 residues: CASSSTGRGRETQYF. Written as DNA, the CDR3 is TGTGCCAGCAGCTCGACCGGGAGGGGGCGGGAGACCCAGTACTTC.

The chain joins TRBV2 to TRBJ2-2; D call uncertain. Per germline, CDR1 SNHLY and CDR2 FYNNEI. The CDR3 totals 14 residues. With 2 bases removed from V and 5 bases from J, the gap between germline ends came to 9 bases. CDR3 region: CASSERGRTGELFF. CDR3 coding DNA: TGTGCCAGCAGTGAAAGAGGCCGAACCGGGGAGCTGTTTTTT.

V usage is TRBV6-5 and J usage is TRBJ1-2; D is ambiguous. The V end was cut by 2 bases, the J end by 1 base, with 14 bases between. The length of the CDR3 is 16 residues. The germline gives CDR1 MNHEY, CDR2 SVGAGI. The CDR3 spells CASSYMVTDYNYGYTF. CDR3 coding DNA: TGTGCCAGCAGTTACATGGTGACCGACTATAACTATGGCTACACCTTC.